The subject of this entry is one T cell receptor (beta chain). The CDR3 loop spans 13 amino acids. The data were taken from a study of T cell changes during pregnancy in multiple sclerosis. Profiled with immunoSEQ multiplex PCR; TCRdb holds only in-frame clones, not every one. This repertoire shows 12,000 or so clones, over 65% found once; its top ten account for about 11%. The specimen comprised CD8+ T cells from peripheral blood mononuclear cells, sampled after pregnancy. This receptor was taken from a female donor in good health, enrolled as a control in a pregnancy study. This chain connects TRBV12-2 to TRBJ1-5; TRBD1, the D gene given by the table, was not confirmed from the DNA. TRBV12-2 is reported as a pseudogene. The CDR3 region has the DNA TGTGCAAGTCGTCAGGGACAAGGACAGGGGACACATTTT. Translated, it gives CASRQGQGQGTHF.